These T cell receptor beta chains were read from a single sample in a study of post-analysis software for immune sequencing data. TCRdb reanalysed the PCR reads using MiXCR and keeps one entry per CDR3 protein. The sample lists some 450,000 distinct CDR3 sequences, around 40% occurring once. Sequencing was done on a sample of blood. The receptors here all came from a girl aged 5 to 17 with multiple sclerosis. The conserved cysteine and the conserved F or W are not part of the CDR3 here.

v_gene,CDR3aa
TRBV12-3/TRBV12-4,ASTTHGIAGFYNEQF
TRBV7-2,ASSLSGRAGTDTQY
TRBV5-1,ASSWGQGIMVTEAF
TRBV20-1,SAEELAGVSNEQF
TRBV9,ASSLRDRVGDEQF
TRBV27,ASSFSPGTELNEKLF
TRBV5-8,ASSQGLAVWNEQF
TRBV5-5,ASSSIPQGDQETQF
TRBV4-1,ASSQKAQTAESVLNEQF
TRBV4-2,ASSGHNYEAF
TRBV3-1,ASSQARYRTGAREQY
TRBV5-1,ASSFQGPNTEAF
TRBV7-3,ASSSTGGATLH
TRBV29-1,SAERGPGTQY
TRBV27,ASSSRVATNEKLF
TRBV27,ASSHSFSGANVLT
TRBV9,ASSVDSTSGSSYNEQF
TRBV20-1,SARDWDRGYEQY
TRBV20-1,SARDPYEQY
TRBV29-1,SVGNFGSAEAF
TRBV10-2,ASSELAGGDNEQF
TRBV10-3,AIRERTGVDTQY
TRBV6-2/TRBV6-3,ASTLAGSGEQY
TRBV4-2,ASSQEGREGAYEQY
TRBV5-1,ASSLERQGDGYT
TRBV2,ASAYLREQY
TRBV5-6,ASSLGSGLNQPQH
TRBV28,ASNPLRGGTNNEQF
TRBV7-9,ASGFRSTRNTEAF
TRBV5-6,ASSLGPGGNGYT
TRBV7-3,ASSTGLAGAYNEQF
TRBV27,ASSMPSGNTQY
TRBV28,ASSSGTNLYEQY
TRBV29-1,SVEDMRDGGYGYT
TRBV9,ASSVSGGTDTQY
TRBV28,ASSRTGQGAYEQY
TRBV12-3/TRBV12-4,ASSVAEGGQETQF
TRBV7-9,ASSFPQGLSTEAF
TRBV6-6,ASSYRTGDYEQY
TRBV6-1,ASKVTGGLGYT
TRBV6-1,ASSEGTTYEQY
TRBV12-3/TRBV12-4,ASSQTTENIQY
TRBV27,ASSLPRRRGLARDNYNEQF
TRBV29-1,SVGSGQGSYNEQF
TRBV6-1,ASSEAVASYEQY
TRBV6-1,ASSDGPTDTQY
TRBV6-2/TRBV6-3,ASSYSGTGHYEQY
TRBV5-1,ASSLAPGNCYEQY
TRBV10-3,AISEPDTEAF
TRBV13,ASSPRTSGRQNEQF
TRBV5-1,ASSLAFGPTDTQY